The source of this T cell receptor (beta chain) is a study of OX40 agonist ivuxolimab in advanced cancers. Overall study results and limits: In a subset of nonresponders, normalized T-cell clonal expansion was also low.

Repertoires were generated with immunoSEQ multiplex PCR, while TCRdb's copy carries only in-frame clones and drops some. Among about 100,000 clones, 89% were seen once, and the ten largest hold around 0.16%. In its sample, this clone was seen a few times. Antigen specificity is unknown. People who had autoimmune disease history or systemic immunosuppression were excluded. Trimming removed 6 bases from V and 1 base from J; junction bases left unmatched: 1. CDR1 SQVTM and CDR2 ANQGSEA come from the germline V gene. The CDR3 contains 12 residues. V gene TRBV29-1 combines with J gene TRBJ1-1, with 8 bases aligning to TRBD1. The starting material was CD4+ or CD8+ T cells sorted from blood, obtained in a trial of the OX40 agonist ivuxolimab. The receptor comes from an adult with an advanced solid tumor such as melanoma, head and neck, liver or kidney cancer. CDR3 in amino acids: CSVDRGNTEAFF. The CDR3 DNA follows: TGCAGCGTAGACAGGGGGAACACTGAAGCTTTCTTT.